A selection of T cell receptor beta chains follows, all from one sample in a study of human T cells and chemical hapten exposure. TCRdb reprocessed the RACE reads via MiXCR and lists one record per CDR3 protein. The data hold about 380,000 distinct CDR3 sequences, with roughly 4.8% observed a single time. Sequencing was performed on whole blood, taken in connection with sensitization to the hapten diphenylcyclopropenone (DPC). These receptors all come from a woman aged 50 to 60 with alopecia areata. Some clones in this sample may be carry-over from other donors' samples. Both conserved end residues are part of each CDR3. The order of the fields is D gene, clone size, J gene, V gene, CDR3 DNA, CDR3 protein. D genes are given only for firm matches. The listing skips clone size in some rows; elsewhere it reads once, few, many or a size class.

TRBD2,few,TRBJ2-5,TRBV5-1,TGCGCCAGCAGCTCCGCCAGCGGGGTACAAGAGACCCAGTACTTC,CASSSASGVQETQYF
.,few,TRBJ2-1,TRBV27,TGTGCCAGCAGTTTATTAGGAACCAATGAGCAGTTCTTC,CASSLLGTNEQFF
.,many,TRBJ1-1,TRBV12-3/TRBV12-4,TGTGCCAGCAGTTCCCAGGCGGGGGCCACTGAAGCTTTCTTT,CASSSQAGATEAFF
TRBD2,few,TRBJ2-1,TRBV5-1,TGCGCCAGCCGCTCTAGCGGGACCTCCTACAATGAGCAGTTCTTC,CASRSSGTSYNEQFF
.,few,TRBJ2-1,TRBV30,TGTGCCTGGTCGCCGGGACACTACAATGAGCAGTTCTTC,CAWSPGHYNEQFF
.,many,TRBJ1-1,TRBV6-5,TGTGCCAGCAGCCGCCGACCCGACACTGAAGCTTTCTTT,CASSRRPDTEAFF
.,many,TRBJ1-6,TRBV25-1,TGTGCCAGCGCAATGGGGGGGTCACCCCTCCACTTT,CASAMGGSPLHF
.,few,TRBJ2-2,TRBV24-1,TGTGCCACCAGTGAAGGGACTTTAAACACCGGGGAGCTGTTTTTT,CATSEGTLNTGELFF
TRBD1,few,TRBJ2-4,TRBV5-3,TGTGCCAGAAGCCGAATGGACAGGATAGCCAAAAACATTCAGTACTTC,CARSRMDRIAKNIQYF
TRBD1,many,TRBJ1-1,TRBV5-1,TGCGCCAGCAGCACGCACAGGGGACTGTCTGAAGCTTTCTTT,CASSTHRGLSEAFF
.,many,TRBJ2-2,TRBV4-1,TGCGCCAGCAGCCAAGGCGCAGCCGGGGAGCTGTTTTTT,CASSQGAAGELFF
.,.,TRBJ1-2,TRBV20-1,TGCAGTGCTGTCGACCCGAGTACTACTTATGGCTACACCTTC,CSAVDPSTTYGYTF
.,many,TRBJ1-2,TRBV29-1,TGCAGCGCCAGGGACTCCGAGAGCTATGGCTACACCTTC,CSARDSESYGYTF
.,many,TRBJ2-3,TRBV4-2,TGTGCCAGCAGCCAAGAGGCGGGACCCACAGATACGCAGTATTTT,CASSQEAGPTDTQYF
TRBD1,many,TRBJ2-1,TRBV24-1,TGTGCCACCAGTGCCCTGGGACAGGGGGCGCGCAATGAGCAGTTCTTC,CATSALGQGARNEQFF
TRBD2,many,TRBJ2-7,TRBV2,TGTGCCAGCAGTGAAGAGGGACTAGGGCACGAGCAGTACTTC,CASSEEGLGHEQYF
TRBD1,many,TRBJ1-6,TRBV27,TGTGCCAGCAGTTTAAGCGGACAGGTTTATAATTCACCCCTCCACTTT,CASSLSGQVYNSPLHF
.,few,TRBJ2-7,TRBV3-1,TGTGCCAGCAGTGGCAGAGACTACGAGCAGTACTTC,CASSGRDYEQYF
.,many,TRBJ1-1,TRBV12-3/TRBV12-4,TGTGCCAGCAGTTTACGGGGAAACATGAACACTGAAGCTTTCTTT,CASSLRGNMNTEAFF
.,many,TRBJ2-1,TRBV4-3,TGCGCCTGCCCTCGGGGGAGGCCAGACTATAGCGACGGCTCCTACAATGAGCAGTTCTTC,CACPRGRPDYSDGSYNEQFF
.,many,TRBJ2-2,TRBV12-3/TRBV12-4,TGTGCCAGCAGTTCTGGGTTGAGCACCGGGGAGCTGTTTTTT,CASSSGLSTGELFF
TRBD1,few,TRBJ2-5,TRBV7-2,TGTGCCAGCAGCCCTCCCGACAGGGGTGAGGCGACCCAGTACTTC,CASSPPDRGEATQYF
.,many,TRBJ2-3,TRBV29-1,TGCAGCGCGGACGGCACAGATACGCAGTATTTT,CSADGTDTQYF
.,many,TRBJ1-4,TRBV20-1,TGCAGTGCTAGAGATCCGAGGATGGCTAATGAAAAACTGTTTTTT,CSARDPRMANEKLFF
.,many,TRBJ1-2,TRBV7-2,TGTGCCAGCAGCTTAAAACCCAGCGATATCTATGGCTACACCTTC,CASSLKPSDIYGYTF
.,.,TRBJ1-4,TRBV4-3,TGCGCCAGCAGCCAAGATTTCGCAGGAATTGCAACTAATGAAAAACTGTTTTTT,CASSQDFAGIATNEKLFF
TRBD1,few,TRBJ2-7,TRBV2,TGTGCCAGCAGCCTGGGGGACAGGGGAGCGTACGAGCAGTACTTC,CASSLGDRGAYEQYF
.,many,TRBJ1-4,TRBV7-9,TGTGCCAGCAGCCCAAGTCCAGTGGGGAATGAAAAACTGTTTTTT,CASSPSPVGNEKLFF
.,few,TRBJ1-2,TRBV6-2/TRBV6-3,TGTGCCAGCAGTTACTCGTCAGGGGAGGTATCGGACTATGGCTACACCTTC,CASSYSSGEVSDYGYTF
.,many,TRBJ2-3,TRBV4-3,TGCGCCAGCAGCCAAATAGGGAGCACAGATACGCAGTATTTT,CASSQIGSTDTQYF